This T cell receptor (beta chain) was obtained from a study of control samples from healthy donors and cancer patients. In germline, CDR1 is SNHLY, CDR2 FYNNEI. Trimming shortened V by 6 bases and J by 7 bases, and 13 bases separated the two germline ends. The CDR3 spans 13 residues. Using immunoSEQ multiplex PCR, the repertoire was profiled, and TCRdb retains in-frame clones only, with some absent. Here the sample spans about 170,000 clones, 85% to 95% being singletons. The sequenced sample was blood. The origin of this receptor is a woman aged 55-69 years in good health. The rearrangement uses TRBV2 and TRBJ1-5, with D possibly TRBD1 on 5 matching bases. CDR3 region: CASRGDGGQPQHF. In nucleotides, the CDR3 is TGTGCCAGCAGGGGGGATGGGGGGCAGCCCCAGCATTTT.